One sample yielded the 15 T cell receptor beta chains listed below, sequenced in a study of neurological immune-mediated disorders. One entry per CDR3 protein, called by TCRdb with MiXCR from the 5' RACE reads. There are some 57,000 distinct CDR3 sequences in the sample; approximately 3.1% occur only once, and approximately 7.1% lies in the top ten. Sequencing used PBMCs. The receptors were sampled from a woman aged 60-70 years with multiple sclerosis.

The sample holds many counts of this clonotype. The chain has TRBV4-3 and TRBJ2-2; 9 bases align to TRBD1. The CDR3 consists of 16 residues. Germline assignment: CDR1 LGHNA and CDR2 YSLEER. Trimming removed 2 bases from V and 6 bases from J; junction bases left unmatched: 7. In DNA form, the CDR3 reads TGCGCCAGCAGCCAATCGGACAGGGGCCTTTCCGGGGAGCTGTTTTTT. It translates to CASSQSDRGLSGELFF.

The table lists this clonotype with many counts. The V gene is TRBV20-1, the J gene TRBJ2-4; D is ambiguous. The ends were cut back, 3 bases at V and 0 bases at J, with 6 bases in the middle. In germline, CDR1 is DFQATT, CDR2 SNEGSKA (reference sequence). CDR3 size: 13 residues. The CDR3 sequence is CSASSVAKNIQYF. The CDR3 region has the DNA TGCAGTGCTAGCTCTGTAGCCAAAAACATTCAGTACTTC.

The sample holds many counts of this clonotype. The chain uses TRBV6-2 or TRBV6-3 and TRBJ2-5; the match to TRBD1 covers 8 bases. The germline V gene has CDR1 MNHEY and CDR2 SVGEGT. CDR3 length: 13 amino acids. V lost 7 bases and J lost 14; bases outside the gene matches: 15. CDR3 sequence: CASTRSGQGESYF. CDR3 DNA sequence: TGTGCCAGCACCCGATCTGGACAGGGAGAATCATACTTC.

The chain couples TRBV27 to TRBJ2-5; the match to TRBD2 covers 9 bases. The germline V gene encodes CDR1 MNHEY and CDR2 SMNVEV (reference sequence). V lost 5 bases to trimming and J lost 6 bases; unmatched junction nucleotides: 19. This CDR3 comprises 18 residues. CDR3 sequence (DNA): TGTGCCAGCAGTCCCCCCCAAAGCCGGCGGGGGGGCCACAAGACCCAGTACTTC. This translates into CASSPPQSRRGGHKTQYF.

This clonotype was recorded at least ten times. The chain recombines TRBV12-3 or TRBV12-4 with TRBJ2-7, with D possibly TRBD2 on 5 matching bases. Deletions cut 7 bases from V and 4 bases from J, with 8 bases between. This CDR3 spans 11 amino acids. CDR3 loop: CASTGGYEQYF. As DNA, the CDR3 is TGTGCCAGCACAGGCGGGTACGAGCAGTACTTC.

This clonotype was seen many times. The chain employs TRBV3-1 and TRBJ2-3, with 7 bases matching TRBD2. Losses at the gene ends were 0 bases for V and 4 bases for J; bases not matched to a gene: 7. CDR1 is LGHDT and CDR2 is YNNKEL in the germline V gene (reference sequence). This CDR3 region has 16 residues. CDR3 loop: CASSQDDGRMADTQYF. The CDR3 nucleotides are TGTGCCAGCAGCCAAGATGACGGGAGGATGGCAGATACGCAGTATTTT.

In this sample, this clonotype turned up many times. V usage is TRBV10-2 and J usage is TRBJ2-7; 7 bases map to TRBD1. Germline values: CDR1 WSHSY, CDR2 SAAADI. This CDR3 is 14 amino acids long. The V and J ends lost 7 bases and 2 bases, in that order; junction bases with no gene match: 8. CDR3 nucleotide sequence: TGCGCCAGCATGCAGGGGCAGGGGGCCTACGAGCAGTACTTC. Its translation: CASMQGQGAYEQYF.

This clonotype appeared a few times. The V gene is TRBV6-2 or TRBV6-3, the J gene TRBJ1-2, with no clear D. The CDR3 extends over 10 amino acids. Germline CDR1 is MNHEY and CDR2 is SVGEGT. Trimming left V 7 bases short and J 5 bases short, with 5 bases between. This chain's CDR3 is CASKDYGYTF. CDR3 sequence (DNA): TGTGCCAGCAAAGATTATGGCTACACCTTC.

The chain joins TRBV29-1 to TRBJ2-7, with 12 bases matching TRBD2. CDR3 length: 14 residues. Trimming cost V 6 bases and J 2 bases; bases outside gene matches: 5. Per the germline V gene, CDR1 is SQVTM and CDR2 is ANQGSEA. The CDR3 is CSVDGLAGTYEQYF. CDR3 DNA sequence: TGCAGCGTGGACGGACTAGCGGGGACCTACGAGCAGTACTTC.

This clonotype was found many times. The CDR3 bases are TGCGCCAGCAGAAAAGGGGTAGGCGTCAGGTCTAACTATGGCTACACCTTC. As protein: CASRKGVGVRSNYGYTF. The V call is TRBV4-1, the J call TRBJ1-2; TRBD1 might be the D (5 bases). This CDR3 region has 17 residues. CDR1 MGHRA and CDR2 YSYEKL come from the germline V gene. The V end was cut by 6 bases, the J end by 0 bases, with 20 bases between.

This clonotype has a count of ten or more. The V and J genes are TRBV4-2 and TRBJ2-7; 8 bases agree with TRBD2. Germline loops: CDR1 LGHNA, CDR2 YNFKEQ. The CDR3 extends over 14 amino acids. V dropped 1 base and J dropped 4; count of bases not matched to a gene: 3. The CDR3: CASSQAIAGYEQYF. For the CDR3, the DNA is TGTGCCAGCAGCCAAGCTATAGCGGGATACGAGCAGTACTTC.

The chain is built from TRBV24-1 and TRBJ2-5, with 10 positions matching TRBD1. The ends lost 0 bases at V and 3 bases at J; junction bases unmatched: 9. CDR3 size: 18 residues. Germline V gene lookup returns CDR1 KGHDR and CDR2 SFDVKD. In DNA form, the CDR3 reads TGTGCCACCAGTGATTTGAGACAGGGGGCTTTCGGAGAAGAGACCCAGTACTTC. As protein: CATSDLRQGAFGEETQYF.

At least ten counts were recorded for this clonotype. The chain is built from TRBV3-1 and TRBJ2-5, with TRBD2 matching 8 bases. Germline V gene lookup returns CDR1 LGHDT and CDR2 YNNKEL (reference sequence). V shed 1 base, J shed 6 bases, and the junction held 7 bases outside the gene matches. This CDR3 has 15 residues. The CDR3, as DNA: TGTGCCAGCAGCCAAGCGCGGGAGGCCGGGAAGACCCAGTACTTC. Encoded protein: CASSQAREAGKTQYF.

This clonotype has at least ten counts. The chain recombines TRBV5-1 with TRBJ2-1; D is unclear. Germline-derived CDR1 and CDR2 are SGHRS and YFSETQ. The CDR3 covers 14 residues. V lost 2 bases and J lost 5, with 11 bases in between. The CDR3 DNA is TGCGCCAGCAGCTTTGGCCAAAGGGACAATGAGCAGTTCTTC. It yields the protein CASSFGQRDNEQFF.

In this sample, this clonotype turned up many times. The chain is built from TRBV20-1 and TRBJ1-2; possibly TRBD1 for D (5 bases). The ends were cut back, 5 bases at V and 2 bases at J, with 18 bases in the middle. CDR3 length equals 15 residues. Germline assignment: CDR1 DFQATT and CDR2 SNEGSKA (reference sequence). DNA of the CDR3: TGCAGTGCTTTGCCGAACAGGTTTCCAAACTATGGCTACACCTTC. Protein: CSALPNRFPNYGYTF.